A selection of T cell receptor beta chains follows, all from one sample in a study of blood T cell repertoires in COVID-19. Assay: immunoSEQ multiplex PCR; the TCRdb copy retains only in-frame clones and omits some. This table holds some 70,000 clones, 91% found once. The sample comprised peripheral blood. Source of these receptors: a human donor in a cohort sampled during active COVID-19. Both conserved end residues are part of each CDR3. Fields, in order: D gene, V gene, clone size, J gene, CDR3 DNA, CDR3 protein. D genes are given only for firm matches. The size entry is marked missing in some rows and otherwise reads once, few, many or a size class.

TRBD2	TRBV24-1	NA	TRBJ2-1	TGTGCCACCAGTGACCACACTAGCGGGACCCTTCGGGGGCAGTTCTTC	CATSDHTSGTLRGQFF
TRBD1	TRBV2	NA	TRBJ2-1	TGTGCCAGCAGCCGGGACAGGGGGGGCGATGAGCAGTTCTTC	CASSRDRGGDEQFF
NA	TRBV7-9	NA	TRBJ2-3	TGTGCCAGCAGCTTAGCTTCACGTTGGGGGGTGGCAGATACGCAGTATTTT	CASSLASRWGVADTQYF
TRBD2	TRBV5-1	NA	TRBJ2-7	TGCGCCAGCAGCTTGGGTGCTAGCGGGAACTACGAGCAGTACTTC	CASSLGASGNYEQYF
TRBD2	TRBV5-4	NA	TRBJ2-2	TGTGCCAGCCGGGCGGAGCGGGGGGCCCGAGTGGGCACCGGGGAGCTGTTTTTT	CASRAERGARVGTGELFF
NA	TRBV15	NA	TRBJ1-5	TGTGCCACCAGCAGAGACAGGAATCAGCCCCAGCATTTT	CATSRDRNQPQHF
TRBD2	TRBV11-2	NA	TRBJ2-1	TGTGCCAGCAGTTGGACTAGCGGGGACTATGAGCAGTTCTTC	CASSWTSGDYEQFF
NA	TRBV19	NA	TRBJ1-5	TGTGCCAGTAGTATAAGTCAGACTTATAGCAATCAGCCCCAGCATTTT	CASSISQTYSNQPQHF
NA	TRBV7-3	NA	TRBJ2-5	TGTGCCAGCAGCCTCGCGGGCAGGCAAGAGACCCAGTACTTC	CASSLAGRQETQYF
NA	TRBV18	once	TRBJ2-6	TGTGCCAGCTCACCCGCTCAGGTCTCTGGGGCCAACGTCCTGACTTTC	CASSPAQVSGANVLTF
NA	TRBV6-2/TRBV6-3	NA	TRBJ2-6	TGTGCCAGCACCCCCTGGGGGGCTGGGGCCAACGTCCTGACTTTC	CASTPWGAGANVLTF
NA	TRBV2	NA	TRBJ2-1	TGTGCCAGCAGTGTGGAGCGGGCCCTCTACAATGAGCAGTTCTTC	CASSVERALYNEQFF
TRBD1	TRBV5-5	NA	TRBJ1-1	TGTGCCAGCAGTCGGGCCGGGACAGTAATGAACACTGAAGCTTTCTTT	CASSRAGTVMNTEAFF
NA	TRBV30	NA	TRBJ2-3	TGTGCCTGGAGTTACAGAGACACAGATACGCAGTATTTT	CAWSYRDTDTQYF
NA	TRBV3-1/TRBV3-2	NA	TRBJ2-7	TGTGCCAGCAGCCACGAGGGCCGTTACGAGCAGTACTTC	CASSHEGRYEQYF
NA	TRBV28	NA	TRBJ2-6	TGTGCCAGCTGGGACTCCAAGGGGGCCAACGTCCTGACTTTC	CASWDSKGANVLTF
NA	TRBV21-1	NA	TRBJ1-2	TGTGCCAGCAGCCCCGGGGACAGGACAGGCCGCTATGGCTACACCTTC	CASSPGDRTGRYGYTF
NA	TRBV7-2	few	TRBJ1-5	TGTGCCAGCAGCTTAGGGTGGAGAACCAATCAGCCCCAGCATTTT	CASSLGWRTNQPQHF
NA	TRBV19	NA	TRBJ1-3	TGTGCCAGTACCACGGACAGAACTTACTCTGGAAACACCATATATTTT	CASTTDRTYSGNTIYF
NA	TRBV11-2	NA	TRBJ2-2	TGTGCCAGCAGCCAGGGGCAGAACACCGGGGAGCTGTTTTTT	CASSQGQNTGELFF
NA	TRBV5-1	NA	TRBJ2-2	TGCGCCAGCAGCTCCGCTAGTTCCACCGGGGAGCTGTTTTTT	CASSSASSTGELFF
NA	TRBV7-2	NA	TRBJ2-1	TGTGCCAGCAGGTTAACAGGGGGGGGGAATGAGCAGTTCTTC	CASRLTGGGNEQFF
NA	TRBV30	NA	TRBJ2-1	TGTGCCTGGAGTGTACGGGCGGGATCCTACAATGAGCAGTTCTTC	CAWSVRAGSYNEQFF
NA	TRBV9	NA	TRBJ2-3	TGTGCCAGCAGCCTCAGGGGGACTAGCACAGATACGCAGTATTTT	CASSLRGTSTDTQYF
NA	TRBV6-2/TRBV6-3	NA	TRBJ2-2	TGTGCCAGCAGTTACGGAGGCAGGCGCCTCACCGGGGAGCTGTTTTTT	CASSYGGRRLTGELFF
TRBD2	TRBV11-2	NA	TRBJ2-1	TGTGCCAGCAGCTTAGGGGGTAGCGGGAGGGGTAGCTCCTACAATGAGCAGTTCTTC	CASSLGGSGRGSSYNEQFF
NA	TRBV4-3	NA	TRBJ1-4	TGCGCCAGCAGCCCTAAGGCAGGTTCGGGGGAAAAACTGTTTTTT	CASSPKAGSGEKLFF
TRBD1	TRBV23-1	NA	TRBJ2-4	TGCGCCAGCAGAAAAGTCTGGGACAGGGGAAGGGGGGAGAACATTCAGTACTTC	CASRKVWDRGRGENIQYF
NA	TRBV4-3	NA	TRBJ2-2	TGCGCCAGCAGCCAAGAAGGGGGAGGGGCGAACACCGGGGAGCTGTTTTTT	CASSQEGGGANTGELFF
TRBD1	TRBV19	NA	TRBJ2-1	TGTGCCAGTCGGAGGACAGGGGGCTTGGCGGGAGATTGGCGTGAGCAGTTCTTC	CASRRTGGLAGDWREQFF
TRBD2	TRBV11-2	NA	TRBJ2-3	TGTGCCAGCAGCTTAGATCTAGCGGGAGTGGTTACGCAGTATTTT	CASSLDLAGVVTQYF
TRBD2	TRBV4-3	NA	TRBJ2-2	TGCGCCAGCAGCCAAGGGCCATACGGACTAGCGGGCAACACCGGGGAGCTGTTTTTT	CASSQGPYGLAGNTGELFF
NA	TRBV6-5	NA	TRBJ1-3	TGTGCCCTTGTTTGGAGCTCTGGAAACACCATATATTTT	CALVWSSGNTIYF
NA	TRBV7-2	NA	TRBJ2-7	TGTGCCAGCAGGCCGAGTCGGGACACCTACGAGCAGTACTTC	CASRPSRDTYEQYF
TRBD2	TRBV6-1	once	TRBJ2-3	TGTGCCAGCAGTGAAAGAACTAGCGGGAGAACACATACGCAGTATTTT	CASSERTSGRTHTQYF
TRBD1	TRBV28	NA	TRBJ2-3	TGTGCCAGCCTAGGGGACAGGGGGGTCACAGATACGCAGTATTTT	CASLGDRGVTDTQYF
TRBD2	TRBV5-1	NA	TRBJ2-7	TGCGCCAGCAGCTTGGAAGCGGGAGTAGCGGGGTACTCCTACGAGCAGTACTTC	CASSLEAGVAGYSYEQYF
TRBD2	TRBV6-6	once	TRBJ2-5	TGTGCCAGCAAACTAGCGGGGGGCCAAGAGACCCAGTACTTC	CASKLAGGQETQYF
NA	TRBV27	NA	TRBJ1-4	TGTGCCAGCAGTCTCACAGGGCCTGCAACTAATGAAAAACTGTTTTTT	CASSLTGPATNEKLFF